Detailed here is one TCR beta chain. Antigen unknown. The time point is: inflamed ileum from the surgical specimen. The CDR3 contains 12 residues. Per the germline V gene, CDR1 is SNHLY and CDR2 is FYNNEI. The ends were cut back, 4 bases at V and 3 bases at J, with 6 bases in the middle. Sequencing used immunoSEQ multiplex PCR; TCRdb keeps in-frame clones, though not all of them. In the table there are about 15,000 clones, 76% of which are singletons. The sample originates from a study of T cell repertoires in ileal Crohn's disease. Regarding the study as a whole: Active smokers at surgery had more clonal expansions than non-smokers.

The sequenced material came from ileal tissue. The chain is built from TRBV2 and TRBJ2-5; no definite D call. This TCR derives from an adult with Crohn's disease. This chain's CDR3 is CASSVREETQYF. CDR3 bases: TGTGCCAGCAGTGTTAGGGAAGAGACCCAGTACTTC.